The 20 T cell receptor beta chains below were found in one sample sequenced in a study of shared T cell receptors in the human thymus. Data came from immunoSEQ multiplex PCR; TCRdb stores just in-frame clones and leaves some out. This table holds hundreds of thousands of clones, around 87% found once. These data also formed part of another study, on human thymus T cells.

The sequencing sample was made of thymocytes. The receptors shown here come from a boy less than two years old with a congenital heart defect.

This chain uses TRBV6-5 with TRBJ1-3; D gene uncertain. The CDR3 is 15 residues long. Germline assignment: CDR1 MNHEY and CDR2 SVGAGI. Trimming stripped 6 bases from V and 0 bases from J, with 12 bases between. This CDR3 is CASRETRFSGNTIYF. The CDR3, as DNA: TGTGCCAGCAGGGAGACCAGATTCTCTGGAAACACCATATATTTT.

This chain connects TRBV4-3 to TRBJ2-7; D may be TRBD1 (6 bases). The V and J ends lost 0 bases and 3 bases respectively, with 15 bases between them. The CDR3 is 16 amino acids. Germline V gene data show CDR1 as LGHNA and CDR2 as YSLEER. Written as DNA, the CDR3 is TGCGCCAGCAGCCAAGATGGCGTGACAGGTAGCTACGAGCAGTACTTC. It is translated as CASSQDGVTGSYEQYF.

The rearrangement uses TRBV7-2 and TRBJ2-1; 8 bases map to TRBD2. CDR1 SGHTA and CDR2 FQGNSA come from the germline V gene. With 4 bases clipped from V and 5 bases from J, the junction kept 13 bases outside the gene matches. This CDR3 comprises 17 residues. In DNA, the CDR3 is TGTGCCAGCAGCTCCCGAGTATTAGGCGGGAGGAACAATGAGCAGTTCTTC. Translated: CASSSRVLGGRNNEQFF. Full variable domain (remainder filled in from reference TRBV7-2 and TRBJ2-1): GAGVSQSPSNKVTEKGKDVELRCDPISGHTALYWYRQSLGQGLEFLIYFQGNSAPDKSGLPSDRFSAERTGGSVSTLTIQRTQQEDSAVYLCASSSRVLGGRNNEQFFGPGTRLTVL.

The chain links TRBV19 to TRBJ2-7; no firm D call. This CDR3 comprises 13 residues. Trimming removed 4 bases at V and 3 bases at J, with 10 bases between. Germline CDR1 is LNHDA and CDR2 is SQIVND (reference sequence). The CDR3 sequence is CASSKRGIYEQYF. The CDR3 DNA reads as TGTGCCAGTAGTAAGCGCGGAATCTACGAGCAGTACTTC.

The CDR3 loop reads CASSQESGLGREVMETQYF. The CDR3, as DNA: TGTGCCAGCAGCCAAGAGTCCGGATTGGGGAGAGAAGTGATGGAGACCCAGTACTTC. This chain connects TRBV14 to TRBJ2-5; weak D call: TRBD2 (5 bases). CDR3 length: 19 residues. In germline, CDR1 is SGHDN, CDR2 FVKESK. The V end was cut by 0 bases, the J end by 5 bases, with 25 bases between.

V usage is TRBV16 and J usage is TRBJ2-1, with D possibly being TRBD1 (6 bases). CDR3 size: 14 residues. Germline loops: CDR1 KGHSY, CDR2 FQNENV. V lost 4 bases to trimming and J lost 8 bases, with 15 bases between them. CDR3 sequence reads: CASSRDPSGDEQFF. CDR3 nucleotides: TGTGCCAGCAGCCGCGATCCCTCAGGGGATGAGCAGTTCTTC.

The genes are TRBV6-6 and TRBJ1-1; 7 bases agree with TRBD1. Losses at the gene ends were 4 bases for V and 1 base for J; bases not matched to a gene: 3. The length of the CDR3 is 14 residues. Germline CDR1 MNHNY, CDR2 SVGAGI (reference sequence). In DNA, the CDR3 is TGTGCCAGCAGTTTCCAGGGGGGGAACACTGAAGCTTTCTTT. This translates into CASSFQGGNTEAFF.

The chain links TRBV25-1 to TRBJ1-2; no reliable D call. This CDR3 is built from 16 residues. V was pared by 8 bases and J by 0 bases, with 19 bases between. CDR1 and CDR2 from the germline V gene are MGHDK and SYGVNS. The CDR3 DNA sequence: TGTGCCAGCTCCCGACCAGAGGGAGATACTAACTATGGCTACACCTTC. Amino acids: CASSRPEGDTNYGYTF.

The rearrangement links TRBV14 to TRBJ2-7; 11 positions agree with TRBD2. Germline CDR1 reads SGHDN; CDR2 reads FVKESK. V shed 0 bases and J 7 bases; nucleotides not matched to a gene: 11. The CDR3 runs 17 residues. CDR3 nucleotides: TGTGCCAGCAGCCAAGAGAAGAGACTAGCGGGATCGGAGGAGCAGTACTTC. It encodes CASSQEKRLAGSEEQYF.

With regard to this clone: The DNA is left out, because the CDR3 cannot be placed on it with certainty; the CDR3 is given as TCRdb lists it. The chain is built from TRBV21-1 and TRBJ1-4. TRBV21-1 is reported as a pseudogene. The CDR3 has 16 residues if both end residues are counted. The CDR3 loop is CASSKWGDGINEKLFF.

The chain carries TRBV4-3 and TRBJ2-7; the D gene is possibly TRBD1 (7 bases). CDR1 and CDR2 (germline): LGHNA, YSLEER. V was clipped by 0 bases and J by 0 bases, with 24 bases between them. There are 20 residues in the CDR3. CDR3 sequence (DNA): TGCGCCAGCAGCCAAGATGGGCCCCAGGGGGGAGGCGGTAGCTCCTACGAGCAGTACTTC. Translation: CASSQDGPQGGGGSSYEQYF.

This chain joins TRBV28 and TRBJ1-1; D not certain. This CDR3 has 14 amino acids. Germline V gene lookup returns CDR1 MDHEN and CDR2 SYDVKM. The germline V and J ends were trimmed by 3 bases and 1 base, with 9 bases remaining between them. CDR3 region: CASSFKRENTEAFF. CDR3 DNA: TGTGCCAGCAGTTTTAAACGGGAGAACACTGAAGCTTTCTTT.

V and J are TRBV9 and TRBJ1-2, with a weak D call TRBD1 (6 bases). V was pared by 3 bases and J by 6 bases, with 15 bases between. Germline lookup yields CDR1 SGDLS and CDR2 YYNGEE. The CDR3 has 14 residues. Written as DNA, the CDR3 is TGTGCCAGCAGCGCCCGACAGGATCCTGATGGCTACACCTTC. This gives the protein CASSARQDPDGYTF.

The V gene is TRBV4-3, the J gene TRBJ1-4; D gene ambiguous. Germline CDR1 reads LGHNA; CDR2 reads YSLEER. The CDR3 has 19 amino acids. V was clipped by 2 bases and J by 4 bases, with 23 bases between them. This CDR3 is CASSQFPPPRQPNNEKLFF. CDR3 in DNA: TGCGCCAGCAGCCAATTCCCTCCCCCCAGGCAGCCTAATAATGAAAAACTGTTTTTT.

The chain recombines TRBV7-6 with TRBJ2-2; D remains ambiguous. V was trimmed by 5 bases and J by 1 base, leaving 2 bases between them. CDR1 and CDR2 (germline): SGHVS, FNYEAQ. This CDR3 comprises 12 residues. The CDR3 loop is CASSLNTGELFF. CDR3 nucleotides: TGTGCCAGCAGCCTGAACACCGGGGAGCTGTTTTTT.

The chain has TRBV5-1 and TRBJ2-7, with D perhaps matching TRBD2 (5 bases). V was cut by 4 bases and J by 4 bases, with 18 bases left in between. Germline V gives CDR1 SGHRS, CDR2 YFSETQ. This CDR3 comprises 15 residues. The CDR3: CASSPEGPRTYEQYF. The CDR3 DNA reads TGCGCCAGCAGCCCCGAGGGCCCCAGGACGTACGAGCAGTACTTC.

CDR3 sequence: CASSFKFVRGKGNTIYF. The CDR3 nucleotides read TGTGCCAGCAGTTTCAAGTTTGTCAGGGGAAAAGGAAACACCATATATTTT. This chain links TRBV27 with TRBJ1-3, with a tentative D call TRBD1 (6 bases). The CDR3 length is 17 residues. The germline V gene encodes CDR1 MNHEY and CDR2 SMNVEV (reference sequence). V lost 3 bases, J lost 4 bases, and 19 bases lay in between.

The genes are TRBV14 and TRBJ2-7; TRBD2 matches at 11 bases. The germline CDR1 and CDR2 sequences are SGHDN and FVKESK. This CDR3 contains 14 residues. The J segment lost 3 bases and the V segment lost 2 bases, leaving 0 bases of the junction unmatched. The CDR3, as DNA: TGTGCCAGCAGCCAAACTAGCGGGGGCTACGAGCAGTACTTC. Amino acids: CASSQTSGGYEQYF.

The rearrangement uses TRBV9 and TRBJ2-1; TRBD2 aligns across 14 bases. Germline-derived CDR1 and CDR2 are SGDLS and YYNGEE. The CDR3 has 21 residues. Trimming took 2 bases from V and 4 from J; bases not matched to a gene: 17. CDR3: CASSVPGLAGGQGSFYNEQFF. The CDR3 DNA is TGTGCCAGCAGCGTCCCAGGACTAGCGGGGGGACAAGGGTCCTTTTACAATGAGCAGTTCTTC.

This sequence joins TRBV5-1 and TRBJ2-1; 13 positions match TRBD2. J was trimmed by 2 bases and V by 3 bases; bases with no gene match: 8. CDR1 is SGHRS and CDR2 is YFSETQ in the germline V gene. The CDR3 sequence is 18 residues long. Written as DNA, the CDR3 is TGCGCCAGCAGCTCAGGACTAGCGGGAGAGCTAACCTACAATGAGCAGTTCTTC. It is translated as CASSSGLAGELTYNEQFF.